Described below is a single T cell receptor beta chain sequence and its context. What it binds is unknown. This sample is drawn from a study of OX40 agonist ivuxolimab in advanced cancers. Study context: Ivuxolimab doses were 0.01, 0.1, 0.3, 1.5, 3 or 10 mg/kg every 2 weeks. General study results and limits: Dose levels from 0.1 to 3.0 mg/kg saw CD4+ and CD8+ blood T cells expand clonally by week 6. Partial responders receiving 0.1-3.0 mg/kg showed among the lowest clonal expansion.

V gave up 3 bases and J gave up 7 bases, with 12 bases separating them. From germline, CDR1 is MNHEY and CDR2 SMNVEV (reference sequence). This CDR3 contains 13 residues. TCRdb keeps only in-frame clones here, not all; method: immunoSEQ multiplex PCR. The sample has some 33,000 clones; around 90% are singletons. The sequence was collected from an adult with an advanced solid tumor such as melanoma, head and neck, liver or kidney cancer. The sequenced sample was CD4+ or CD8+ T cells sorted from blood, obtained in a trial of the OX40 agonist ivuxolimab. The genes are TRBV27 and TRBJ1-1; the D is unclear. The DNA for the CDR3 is TGTGCCAGCAGTTTCCACATGAAGAGTGAAGCTTTCTTT. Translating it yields CASSFHMKSEAFF.